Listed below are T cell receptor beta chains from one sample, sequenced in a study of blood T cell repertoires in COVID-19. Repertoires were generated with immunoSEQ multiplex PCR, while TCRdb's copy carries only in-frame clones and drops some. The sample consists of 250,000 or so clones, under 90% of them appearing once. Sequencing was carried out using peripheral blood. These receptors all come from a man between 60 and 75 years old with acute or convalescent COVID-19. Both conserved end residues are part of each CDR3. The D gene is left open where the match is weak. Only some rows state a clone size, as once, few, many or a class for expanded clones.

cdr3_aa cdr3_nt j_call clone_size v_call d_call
CASLFLAGGPNEQFF TGTGCCAGCCTCTTCCTAGCGGGAGGGCCCAATGAGCAGTTCTTC TRBJ2-1 once TRBV13 TRBD2
CASSQDPRNTGELFF TGTGCCAGCAGCCAAGATCCGAGGAACACCGGGGAGCTGTTTTTT TRBJ2-2 NA TRBV3-1/TRBV3-2 NA
CASSLSYEQYF TGTGCCAGCAGCCTCAGCTACGAGCAGTACTTC TRBJ2-7 NA TRBV3-1/TRBV3-2 NA
CASRPGTLQSETQYF TGTGCCAGCCGACCCGGGACACTTCAGTCAGAGACCCAGTACTTC TRBJ2-5 NA TRBV19 NA
CASSLYHEQYF TGTGCCAGCAGCTTATATCACGAGCAGTACTTC TRBJ2-7 NA TRBV11-2 NA
CASRASGTHNEQFF TGTGCCAGCAGAGCTAGCGGGACCCACAATGAGCAGTTCTTC TRBJ2-1 NA TRBV6-5 TRBD2
CASRRTSGNNEQFF TGTGCCAGCAGGCGTACTAGCGGCAACAATGAGCAGTTCTTC TRBJ2-1 NA TRBV7-9 TRBD2
CASSLRLVGTDTQYF TGCGCCAGCAGCCTCCGACTAGTTGGGACAGATACGCAGTATTTT TRBJ2-3 NA TRBV5-1 NA
CASSLHPPQGARNTEAFF TGTGCCAGCAGCTTGCACCCCCCACAGGGGGCTAGGAACACTGAAGCTTTCTTT TRBJ1-1 once TRBV7-2 TRBD1
CAWSVLYREKGSPLHF TGTGCCTGGAGTGTACTATACAGGGAAAAAGGTTCACCCCTCCACTTT TRBJ1-6 few TRBV30 NA
CASSLGGTSGRAETQYF TGTGCCAGCAGCTTGGGCGGGACTAGCGGGAGAGCGGAGACCCAGTACTTC TRBJ2-5 NA TRBV5-8 TRBD2
CASSLGVGPGANVLTF TGCGCCAGCAGCTTGGGGGTTGGGCCCGGGGCCAACGTCCTGACTTTC TRBJ2-6 NA TRBV5-1 NA
CASSAKQGRGTEAFF TGCGCCAGCAGCGCAAAACAGGGAAGGGGCACTGAAGCTTTCTTT TRBJ1-1 NA TRBV5-1 NA
CASSPPNTPPGYEQYF TGTGCCAGCTCACCACCGAACACCCCTCCAGGCTACGAGCAGTACTTC TRBJ2-7 NA TRBV18 NA
CASSLVGVNEKLFF TGTGCCAGCAGCTTAGTAGGGGTTAATGAAAAACTGTTTTTT TRBJ1-4 NA TRBV7-2 NA
CASSNTRDTPTGELFF TGTGCCAGCAGCAACACCCGGGACACCCCCACCGGGGAGCTGTTTTTT TRBJ2-2 NA TRBV5-5 NA
CASSRGRETQYF TGTGCCAGCAGCCGGGGGAGGGAGACCCAGTACTTC TRBJ2-5 NA TRBV7-8 NA
CAISGGGANEKLFF TGTGCCATCAGTGGTGGGGGGGCTAATGAAAAACTGTTTTTT TRBJ1-4 NA TRBV10-3 NA
CASSGGLAGYSQETQYF TGTGCCAGTAGCGGGGGACTAGCGGGATATTCCCAAGAGACCCAGTACTTC TRBJ2-5 NA TRBV19 TRBD2
CASGYRGRTEAFF TGTGCCAGCGGGTACAGGGGGAGGACTGAAGCTTTCTTT TRBJ1-1 NA TRBV2 TRBD1
CAWKHYNEQFF TGTGCCTGGAAGCACTACAATGAGCAGTTCTTC TRBJ2-1 NA TRBV30 NA
CASRARGSSYNEQFF TGTGCCAGCAGAGCTAGGGGGAGCTCCTACAATGAGCAGTTCTTC TRBJ2-1 once TRBV6-5 NA